One and the same sample provided the 4 T cell receptor beta chains below, sequenced in a study of shared clonotypes between healthy human individuals. Sequenced by immunoSEQ multiplex PCR; TCRdb stores in-frame clones only, minus some. The top ten hold around 2% of the sample, which has some 660,000 clones, around 73% seen once. Sequences were obtained from memory CD4+ T cells sorted from blood. Noted subset: CD45RA-negative fraction. The receptor set was obtained from a young woman in good health.

The V gene is TRBV10-3, the J gene TRBJ2-2; 7 positions agree with TRBD2. The germline CDR1 and CDR2 sequences are ENHRY and SYGVKD. This CDR3 contains 15 residues. After removal of 10 bases from V and 0 bases from J, the junction contained 8 bases not matched to a gene. The CDR3 nucleotides are TGTGCCACAGAAAAGGGAGGGGCGAACACCGGGGAGCTGTTTTTT. Protein sequence: CATEKGGANTGELFF.

The rearrangement uses TRBV19 and TRBJ2-7, with 8 positions matching TRBD2. CDR1 and CDR2 (germline): LNHDA, SQIVND (reference sequence). With V trimmed by 8 bases and J by 2 bases, 8 bases remained unmatched. The CDR3 length is 14 residues. CDR3 residues: CASRQGLGPYEQYF. In nucleotides, the CDR3 is TGTGCCAGTCGTCAGGGACTAGGCCCCTACGAGCAGTACTTC. Full variable domain (rest looked up from reference TRBV19 and TRBJ2-7): DGGITQSPKYLFRKEGQNVTLSCEQNLNHDAMYWYRQDPGQGLRLIYYSQIVNDFQKGDIAEGYSVSREKKESFPLTVTSAQKNPTAFYLCASRQGLGPYEQYFGPGTRLTVT.

The chain combines TRBV2 with TRBJ2-5; a possible D gene is TRBD1 (6 bases). Deletions cut 6 bases from V and 4 bases from J, with 21 bases between. Germline CDR1 SNHLY, CDR2 FYNNEI. This CDR3 is 16 amino acids long. The CDR3 bases are TGTGCCAGCAGGAGTCCCCTCACAGGGTTGGGAGAGACCCAGTACTTC. Translation: CASRSPLTGLGETQYF.

The chain employs TRBV4-1 and TRBJ2-2; 9 nucleotides match TRBD2. The CDR3 has 17 residues. Germline V gene lookup returns CDR1 MGHRA and CDR2 YSYEKL. The V and J ends lost 3 bases and 3 bases, in that order; junction bases with no gene match: 8. Here the CDR3 reads CASSQELAGVHTGELFF. DNA of the CDR3: TGCGCCAGCAGCCAGGAATTAGCGGGAGTTCACACCGGGGAGCTGTTTTTT.